This entry is about one T cell receptor beta chain. The data were taken from a study of blood T cell repertoires in COVID-19. Study information: The samples span acute and convalescent COVID-19 from the United States, Italy and Spain. Sample material is recorded as cDNA or gDNA derived from T cells, B-cell-depleted T cells, or PBMCs.

Germline CDR1 MDHEN, CDR2 SYDVKM. CDR3 length equals 15 residues. With 7 bases removed from V and 0 bases from J, the gap between germline ends came to 13 bases. Methods used by the authors: Amplification with reference gene primers provided the estimates of nucleated cell counts. Clones were sequenced by immunoSEQ multiplex PCR, and TCRdb holds only the in-frame ones, with some missing. That table is the source of V, J and clone size, and D and trimming were worked out from the DNA. The data contain roughly 86,000 clones, over 80% of them singletons. The chain is built from TRBV28 and TRBJ1-5, with D tentatively TRBD1 (6 bases). Sequences were obtained from peripheral blood. This TCR derives from a man in his fifties with acute or convalescent COVID-19. CDR3 region: CASTPQGYSNQPQHF. In DNA, the CDR3 is TGTGCCAGCACCCCACAGGGATATAGCAATCAGCCCCAGCATTTT.